This T cell receptor beta chain was obtained from a study of cytomegalovirus exposure and HLA in healthy donors. The study ran its PCR with 60 Vbeta and 13 Jbeta primers. Clones were read by immunoSEQ multiplex PCR, and TCRdb kept only the in-frame ones, dropping some. The sample yields under 150,000 clones, roughly 78% seen once. Material for sequencing was PBMCs. The clonotype originates from a man in his forties in good health and CMV-seropositive.

CDR3 sequence reads: CASGLNLWRESGDTQYF. CDR3 nucleotides: TGTGCTAGTGGTTTAAATCTTTGGCGGGAGTCGGGAGATACGCAGTATTTT. The chain has TRBV12-5 and TRBJ2-3, with 7 bases lining up with TRBD2. The CDR3 is made up of 17 amino acids. Germline assignment: CDR1 LGHNT and CDR2 FRNRAP. V dropped 3 bases and J dropped 5; count of bases not matched to a gene: 14.